Presented here are 15 T cell receptor beta chains from one specimen sequenced in a study of PD-L1 blockade in urothelial cancer. Sequencing used immunoSEQ multiplex PCR; TCRdb keeps in-frame clones, though not all of them. The data show tens of thousands of clones, 84% seen once. Time point meaning: pretreatment peripheral blood. Sequences were derived from PBMCs, sampled around atezolizumab (anti-PD-L1) treatment. These receptors came from a woman in her sixties or seventies with urothelial cancer.

The chain recombines TRBV30 with TRBJ2-3; 14 bases line up with TRBD2. This CDR3 has 14 residues. The ends lost 3 bases at V and 9 bases at J; junction bases unmatched: 5. Germline CDR1 is GTSNPN and CDR2 is SVGIG (reference sequence). CDR3 region: CAWSKGLAGETQYF. CDR3 sequence (DNA): TGTGCCTGGAGCAAGGGACTAGCGGGAGAAACGCAGTATTTT.

This clone occurred once. The rearrangement uses TRBV2 and TRBJ1-1; TRBD1 matches 7 bases. The CDR3 extends over 13 amino acids. Germline trimming cut 9 bases from V and 1 base from J; bases unmatched to any gene: 5. Germline V gene lookup returns CDR1 SNHLY and CDR2 FYNNEI. The CDR3 nucleotides are TGTGCCAGGTCAGGGGGAACGAACACTGAAGCTTTCTTT. Protein product: CARSGGTNTEAFF. Full variable domain (rest looked up from reference TRBV2 and TRBJ1-1): EPEVTQTPSHQVTQMGQEVILRCVPISNHLYFYWYRQILGQKVEFLVSFYNNEISEKSEIFDDQFSVERPDGSNFTLKIRSTKLEDSAMYFCARSGGTNTEAFFGQGTRLTVV.

The rearrangement joins TRBV7-9 to TRBJ2-2; a weak D match, TRBD2 (5 bases). The CDR3 contains 14 residues. Per the germline V gene, CDR1 is SEHNR and CDR2 is FQNEAQ (reference sequence). The germline V and J ends were trimmed by 1 base and 8 bases, with 11 bases remaining between them. As DNA, the CDR3 is TGTGCCAGCAGCTTAGACGGCGGCGGGGGGGAGCTGTTTTTT. It encodes CASSLDGGGGELFF.

The gene calls are TRBV30 and TRBJ1-5; TRBD1 agrees at 8 bases. Germline CDR1 is GTSNPN and CDR2 is SVGIG (reference sequence). The CDR3 runs to 16 residues. J lost 2 bases, V lost 1 base, and 7 bases had no gene match. The CDR3 DNA is TGTGCCTGGAGTGACCAGGGGGCAGGGGGCAATCAGCCCCAGCATTTT. Amino acids: CAWSDQGAGGNQPQHF.

A single count supports this clone. The CDR3 spells CASSVSRASGMETQYF. As DNA, the CDR3 is TGTGCCAGCAGTGTCAGCCGGGCTAGCGGGATGGAGACCCAGTACTTC. The J gene is TRBJ2-5, the V gene TRBV6-1; 9 bases align to TRBD2. Germline CDR1 is MNHNS and CDR2 is SASEGT. The V and J ends lost 4 bases and 5 bases, in that order; junction bases with no gene match: 11. The CDR3 loop spans 16 amino acids.

The count of this clone is one. This rearrangement joins TRBV5-1 to TRBJ1-4; maybe TRBD1 (5 bases). The CDR3 sequence is 16 residues long. With 0 bases removed from V and 6 bases from J, the gap between germline ends came to 15 bases. CDR1 and CDR2 from the germline V gene are SGHRS and YFSETQ. CDR3 sequence reads: CASSLAPGSGDEKLFF. As DNA, the CDR3 is TGCGCCAGCAGCTTGGCCCCAGGGTCGGGGGATGAAAAACTGTTTTTT.

The chain has TRBV15 and TRBJ2-1; 7 bases are shared with TRBD2. From germline, CDR1 is LNHNV and CDR2 YYDKDF (reference sequence). This CDR3 is built from 15 residues. V lost 1 base to trimming and J lost 2 bases; unmatched junction nucleotides: 2. Here the CDR3 DNA reads TGTGCCACCAGCAGAGGCGGGAGTGCCTACAATGAGCAGTTCTTC. This translates into CATSRGGSAYNEQFF. Using reference TRBV15 and TRBJ2-1 for the parts outside the CDR3, the full variable domain is DAMVIQNPRYQVTQFGKPVTLSCSQTLNHNVMYWYQQKSSQAPKLLFHYYDKDFNNEADTPDNFQSRRPNTSFCFLDIRSPGLGDTAMYLCATSRGGSAYNEQFFGPGTRLTVL.

The J gene is TRBJ2-5, the V gene TRBV7-9, with D perhaps TRBD2 (5 bases). The CDR3 length is 14 residues. Germline V gives CDR1 SEHNR, CDR2 FQNEAQ (reference sequence). V was cut by 2 bases and J by 5 bases, with 12 bases left in between. This CDR3 is CASSLSGSGETQYF. In DNA form, the CDR3 reads TGTGCCAGCAGCTTATCGGGGTCTGGGGAGACCCAGTACTTC.

The rearrangement uses TRBV7-6 and TRBJ2-1; a weak D match, TRBD1 (6 bases). This CDR3 comprises 16 residues. In germline, CDR1 is SGHVS, CDR2 FNYEAQ. Between the trimmed V and J ends, which lost 0 bases and 2 bases, there was a span of 11 bases. The CDR3: CASSLAVRGTYNEQFF. CDR3 DNA: TGTGCCAGCAGCTTAGCCGTCAGGGGAACCTACAATGAGCAGTTCTTC.

The table lists this clone with a few counts. The chain has TRBV5-1 and TRBJ2-6, with 9 bases fitting TRBD1. V was clipped by 0 bases and J by 4 bases; unmatched bases: 5. The V gene's germline CDR1 is SGHRS and CDR2 YFSETQ. The CDR3 covers 17 residues. The CDR3 protein is CASSLGQGQGGANVLTF. The CDR3 nucleotides are TGCGCCAGCAGCTTGGGACAGGGACAGGGAGGGGCCAACGTCCTGACTTTC.

This clone was seen only once. This chain uses TRBV6-1 with TRBJ2-2, with 7 bases lining up with TRBD2. This CDR3 has 13 residues. V shed 10 bases, J shed 4 bases, and the junction held 6 bases outside the gene matches. The germline V gene encodes CDR1 MNHNS and CDR2 SASEGT. The CDR3 nucleotides are TGTGCCATCTACCTAGCGGCCACCGGGGAGCTGTTTTTT. This translates into CAIYLAATGELFF.

V gene TRBV6-1 combines with J gene TRBJ1-5, with D possibly being TRBD1 (5 bases). Trimming removed 1 base from V and 7 bases from J, with 8 bases in between. CDR3 length: 13 residues. The germline CDR1 and CDR2 sequences are MNHNS and SASEGT. CDR3 nucleotides: TGTGCCAGCAGTGAAGGGGGGGTACAGCCCCAGCATTTT. Its translation is CASSEGGVQPQHF.

The J gene is TRBJ2-7, the V gene TRBV9, with 10 bases lining up with TRBD2. The J segment lost 0 bases and the V segment lost 4 bases, leaving 7 bases of the junction unmatched. Germline V gives CDR1 SGDLS, CDR2 YYNGEE. The CDR3 extends over 16 amino acids. The CDR3 nucleotides are TGTGCCAGCAGCTATTCCGGGACTAGCGACTCCTACGAGCAGTACTTC. This encodes CASSYSGTSDSYEQYF.

CDR3 in DNA: TGCGCCAGCAGTGAGCCCGAGGTAGCGGGGCAAGAGACCCAGTACTTC. This codes for CASSEPEVAGQETQYF. This chain uses TRBV10-2 with TRBJ2-5, with TRBD2 matching 8 bases. There are 16 residues in the CDR3. Germline V gives CDR1 WSHSY, CDR2 SAAADI. V lost 2 bases and J lost 2; bases outside the gene matches: 7.

The J gene is TRBJ2-5, the V gene TRBV5-1, with 12 bases lining up with TRBD2. CDR3 length: 16 amino acids. The ends lost 1 base at V and 4 bases at J; junction bases unmatched: 5. Germline V gene data show CDR1 as SGHRS and CDR2 as YFSETQ. The CDR3 here is CASSLYTSGRTETQYF. CDR3 DNA: TGCGCCAGCAGCTTGTATACTAGCGGGAGGACAGAGACCCAGTACTTC. The full variable domain, rest sourced from reference TRBV5-1 and TRBJ2-5, is KAGVTQTPRYLIKTRGQQVTLSCSPISGHRSVSWYQQTPGQGLQFLFEYFSETQRNKGNFPGRFSGRQFSNSRSEMNVSTLELGDSALYLCASSLYTSGRTETQYFGPGTRLLVL.